The sequence of this T cell receptor beta chain was determined in a study of blood T cells in healthy people across ages. Points from the study as a whole: Observed TCR beta diversity showed a strong correlation with the percentage of naive T cells as measured by flow cytometry. With age, beta diversity per million T cells declined roughly linearly, significantly by 40.

A second PCR, run for about 7 to 12 cycles, used a sample-barcoded 5' primer plus a J-beta primer mix. Every cDNA was tagged by a template-switch adaptor with 12 random nucleotides. TCRdb called the 5' RACE reads again in MiXCR, with one record for every CDR3 protein. The sample has around 800,000 distinct CDR3 sequences; 35% to 60% are singletons. A note on this clonotype: Its target is not known.

This CDR3 comprises 16 residues. Germline CDR1 and CDR2: LGHNA and YSLEER. Deletions cut 4 bases from V and 11 bases from J, with 24 bases between. The chain recombines TRBV4-3 with TRBJ1-5, with a tentative D call TRBD1 (6 bases). Sequencing was performed on blood. The source of this sequence is an older man in good health. This CDR3 reads CASSPQRRGHNQAQHF. CDR3 coding DNA: TGCGCCAGCAGCCCCCAGCGGAGGGGACACAATCAAGCCCAGCATTTT.